The T cell receptor beta chain described here comes from a study of T cells expressing NK-cell markers. The CDR3 is made up of 15 amino acids. Per germline, CDR1 SGHVS and CDR2 FQNEAQ. With UMIs, 5'RACE template switching was used to make TCR beta cDNA. TCRdb reprocessed the 5' RACE reads, with one entry per CDR3 protein and no DNA. The specimen's table records some 110,000 distinct CDR3 sequences. The gene calls are TRBV7-8 and TRBJ2-1; checking the TCRdb D call of TRBD1 is not possible without DNA. Sequences were obtained from blood T cells: a sorted CD56 or NKG2C T cell subset, CD4+ or CD8+ T cells, or bulk PBMC T cells (not recorded which). This sequence was found in a woman aged 18 to 69 in good health. The CDR3: CASIYPNRGVDEQFF.